This T cell receptor beta chain was retrieved from a study of response to subunit inactivated influenza vaccine. Findings and limits, study-wide: The authors put forward the suggestion that each seasonal influenza vaccination may bring in only a limited number of new T cells.

TCRdb re-called the RT-PCR reads through MiXCR, storing one row per CDR3 protein. Of about 780,000 distinct CDR3 sequences in the sample, around 20% were seen once. CDR3 length equals 15 residues. The germline V gene has CDR1 SGHRS and CDR2 YFSETQ. The V segment lost 4 bases and the J segment 3 bases; nucleotides outside the gene matches: 7. Only a few counts were recorded for this clonotype. Its matching antigen is unknown. The sequencing here drew on PBMCs from blood, taken 5 days after vaccination. The source is a man aged 45-65 years who received an inactivated influenza vaccine. This chain connects TRBV5-1 to TRBJ2-7, with TRBD1 matching over 10 bases. The CDR3 sequence: CASSPLTGGGYEQYF. The CDR3 coding sequence is TGCGCCAGCAGCCCACTGACAGGGGGCGGCTACGAGCAGTACTTC.